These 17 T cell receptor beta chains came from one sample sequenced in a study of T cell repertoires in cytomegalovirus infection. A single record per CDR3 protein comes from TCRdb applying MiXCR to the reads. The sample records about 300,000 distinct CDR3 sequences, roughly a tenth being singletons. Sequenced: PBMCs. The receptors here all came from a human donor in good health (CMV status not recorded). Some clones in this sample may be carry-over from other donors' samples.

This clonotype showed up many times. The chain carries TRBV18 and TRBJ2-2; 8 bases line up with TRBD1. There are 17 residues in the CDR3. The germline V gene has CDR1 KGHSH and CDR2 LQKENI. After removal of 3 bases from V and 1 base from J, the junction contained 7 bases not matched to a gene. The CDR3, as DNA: TGTGCCAGCTCACCCAGCCATACAGGGGGGAACACCGGGGAGCTGTTTTTT. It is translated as CASSPSHTGGNTGELFF. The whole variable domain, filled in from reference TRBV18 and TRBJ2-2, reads NAGVMQNPRHLVRRRGQEARLRCSPMKGHSHVYWYRQLPEEGLKFMVYLQKENIIDESGMPKERFSAEFPKEGPSILRIQQVVRGDSAAYFCASSPSHTGGNTGELFFGEGSRLTVL.

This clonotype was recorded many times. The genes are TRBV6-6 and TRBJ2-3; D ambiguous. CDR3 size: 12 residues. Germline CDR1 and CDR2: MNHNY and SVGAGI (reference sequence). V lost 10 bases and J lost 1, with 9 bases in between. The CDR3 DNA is TGTGCCACCACTTTGGGCACAGATACGCAGTATTTT. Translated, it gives CATTLGTDTQYF.

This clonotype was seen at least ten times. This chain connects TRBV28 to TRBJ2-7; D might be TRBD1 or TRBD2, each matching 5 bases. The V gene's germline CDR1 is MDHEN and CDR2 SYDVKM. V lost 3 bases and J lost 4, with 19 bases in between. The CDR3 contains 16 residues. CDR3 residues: CASSFMKGSLLYEQYV. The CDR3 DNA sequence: TGTGCCAGCAGTTTTATGAAGGGGAGTTTGTTGTACGAGCAGTACGTC.

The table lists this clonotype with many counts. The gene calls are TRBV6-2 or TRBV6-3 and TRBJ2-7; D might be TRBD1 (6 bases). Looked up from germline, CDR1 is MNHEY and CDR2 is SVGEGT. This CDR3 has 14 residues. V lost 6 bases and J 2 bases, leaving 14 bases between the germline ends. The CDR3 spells CASRPLQGPYEQYV. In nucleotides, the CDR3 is TGTGCCAGCAGGCCACTACAGGGACCCTACGAGCAGTACGTC.

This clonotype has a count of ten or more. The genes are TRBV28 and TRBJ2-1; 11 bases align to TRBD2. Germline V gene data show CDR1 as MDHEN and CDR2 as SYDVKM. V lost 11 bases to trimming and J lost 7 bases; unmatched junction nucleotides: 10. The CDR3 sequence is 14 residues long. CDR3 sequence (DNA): TGTGCCGCCTATAGCGGGGGGGCCGAGAATGAGCAGTTCTTC. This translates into CAAYSGGAENEQFF.

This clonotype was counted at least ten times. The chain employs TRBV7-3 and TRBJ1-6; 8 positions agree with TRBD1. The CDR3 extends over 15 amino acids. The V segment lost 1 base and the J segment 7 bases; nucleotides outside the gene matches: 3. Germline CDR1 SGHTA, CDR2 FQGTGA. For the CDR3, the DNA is TGTGCCAGCAGCTTAATCCGGGACAGGAATTCACCCCTCCACTTT. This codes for CASSLIRDRNSPLHF.

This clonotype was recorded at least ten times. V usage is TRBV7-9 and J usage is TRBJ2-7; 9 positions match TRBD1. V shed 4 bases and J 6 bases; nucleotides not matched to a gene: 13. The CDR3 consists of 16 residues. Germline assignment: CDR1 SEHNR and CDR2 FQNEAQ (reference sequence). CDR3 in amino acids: CASSSPSPTGGREQYF. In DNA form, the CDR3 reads TGTGCCAGCAGCTCACCGTCTCCGACAGGGGGACGCGAGCAGTACTTC.

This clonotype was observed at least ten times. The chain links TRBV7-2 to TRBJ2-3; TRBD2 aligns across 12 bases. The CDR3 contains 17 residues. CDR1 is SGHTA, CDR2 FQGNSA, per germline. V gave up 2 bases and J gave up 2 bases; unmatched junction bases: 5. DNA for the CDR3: TGTGCCAGCAGCTTACGACTAGCGGGGGCCTCCACAGATACGCAGTATTTT. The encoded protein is CASSLRLAGASTDTQYF.

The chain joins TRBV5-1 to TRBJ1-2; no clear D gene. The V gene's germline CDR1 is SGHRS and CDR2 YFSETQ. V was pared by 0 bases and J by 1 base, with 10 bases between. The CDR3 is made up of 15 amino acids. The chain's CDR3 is CASSLENESNYGYTF. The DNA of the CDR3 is TGCGCCAGCAGCTTGGAGAATGAGAGTAACTATGGCTACACCTTC.

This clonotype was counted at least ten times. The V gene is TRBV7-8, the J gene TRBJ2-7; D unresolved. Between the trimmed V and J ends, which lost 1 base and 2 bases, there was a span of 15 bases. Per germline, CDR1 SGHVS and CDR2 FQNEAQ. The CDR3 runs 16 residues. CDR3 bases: TGTGCCAGCAGCTTAGGTGGGGATTCGATACCCTACGAGCAGTACGTC. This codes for CASSLGGDSIPYEQYV.

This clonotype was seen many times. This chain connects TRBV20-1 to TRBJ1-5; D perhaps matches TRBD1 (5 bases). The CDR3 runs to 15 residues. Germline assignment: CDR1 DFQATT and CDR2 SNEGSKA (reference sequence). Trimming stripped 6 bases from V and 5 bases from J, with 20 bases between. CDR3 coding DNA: TGCAGTGCAAGTGGCTCAAGGGGCATCGATCAGCCCCAGCATTTT. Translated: CSASGSRGIDQPQHF.

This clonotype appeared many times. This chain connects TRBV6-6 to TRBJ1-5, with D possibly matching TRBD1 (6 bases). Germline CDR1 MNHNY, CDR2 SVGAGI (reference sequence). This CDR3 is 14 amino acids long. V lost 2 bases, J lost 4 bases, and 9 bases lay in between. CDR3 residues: CASSYVGGNQPQHF. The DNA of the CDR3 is TGTGCCAGCAGTTACGTAGGGGGGAATCAGCCCCAGCATTTT.

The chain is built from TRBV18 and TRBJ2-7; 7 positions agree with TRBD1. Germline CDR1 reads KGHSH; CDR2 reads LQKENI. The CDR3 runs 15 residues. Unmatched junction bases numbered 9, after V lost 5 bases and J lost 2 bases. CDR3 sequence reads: CASSISTGITYEQYV. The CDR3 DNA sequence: TGTGCCAGCTCAATCTCGACAGGGATAACCTACGAGCAGTACGTC.

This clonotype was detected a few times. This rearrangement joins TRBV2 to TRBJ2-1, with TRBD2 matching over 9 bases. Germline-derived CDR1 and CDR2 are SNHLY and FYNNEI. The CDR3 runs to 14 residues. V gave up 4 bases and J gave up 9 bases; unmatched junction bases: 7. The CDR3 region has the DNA TGTGCCAGCAGTGGCGGGGGGGCCTTTGGTGAGCAGTTCTTC. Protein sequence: CASSGGGAFGEQFF.

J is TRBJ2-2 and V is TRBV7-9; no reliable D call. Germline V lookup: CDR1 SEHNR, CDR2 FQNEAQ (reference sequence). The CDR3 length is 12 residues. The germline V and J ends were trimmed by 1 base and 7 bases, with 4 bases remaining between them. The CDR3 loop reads CASSLVVGELFF. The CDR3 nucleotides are TGTGCCAGCAGCTTAGTAGTCGGGGAGCTGTTTTTT.

The CDR3 DNA sequence: TGTGCCAGCAGTTTATCAGGGGCTCCCTACGAGCAGTACGTC. The encoded protein is CASSLSGAPYEQYV. This rearrangement joins TRBV28 to TRBJ2-7; D possibly corresponds to TRBD1 (6 bases). V was clipped by 1 base and J by 2 bases, with 9 bases between them. The CDR3 consists of 14 residues. Germline CDR1 reads MDHEN; CDR2 reads SYDVKM.

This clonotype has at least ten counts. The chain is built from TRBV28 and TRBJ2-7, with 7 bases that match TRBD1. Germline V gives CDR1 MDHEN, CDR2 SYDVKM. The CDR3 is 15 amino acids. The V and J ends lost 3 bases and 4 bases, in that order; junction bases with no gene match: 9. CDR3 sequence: CASSFFGTDSYEQYV. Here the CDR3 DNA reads TGTGCCAGCAGTTTTTTTGGGACAGACTCATACGAGCAGTACGTC.